The 24 T cell receptor beta chains below come from one sample, sequenced in a study of blood T cell repertoires in COVID-19 (TCRdb year 2020). Library creation used the immunoSEQ multiplex PCR assay. In its TCRdb copy, this immuneACCESS table keeps in-frame sequences only and misses some clones. Where compared with another copy, unresolved V genes explain less than half of these, and the others have no known cause. This sample has approximately 280,000 clones in its table, and 75% to 90% of those were observed once. Of the sample, roughly 2.6% falls within the top ten clones. The specimen was PBMCs or T cells enriched from blood (not recorded which). Receptors originate from a woman between 45 and 60 years old who had recovered from COVID-19.

This clone was observed a few times. This sequence joins TRBV19 and TRBJ1-5; no definite D call. CDR3 length equals 16 residues. Trimming left V 3 bases short and J 0 bases short, with 12 bases between. Germline V gene sequence: CDR1 LNHDA, CDR2 SQIVND (reference sequence). The DNA of the CDR3 is TGTGCCAGTAGTATGGGTCCTGAGGGTAGCAATCAGCCCCAGCATTTT. Its translation is CASSMGPEGSNQPQHF.

V usage is TRBV5-4 and J usage is TRBJ1-6; TRBD1 might be the D (6 bases). CDR3 size: 17 residues. Germline V gene sequence: CDR1 SGHNT, CDR2 YYREEE (reference sequence). The ends were cut back, 3 bases at V and 0 bases at J, with 13 bases in the middle. The CDR3 sequence is CASSYITGSSYNSPLHF. The CDR3 nucleotides read TGTGCCAGCAGCTATATAACAGGGAGCTCCTATAATTCACCCCTCCACTTT.

The J gene is TRBJ1-6, the V gene TRBV4-2; no definite D call. V lost 0 bases and J lost 4, with 7 bases in between. The CDR3 is 15 amino acids. Germline assignment: CDR1 LGHNA and CDR2 YNFKEQ. CDR3 coding DNA: TGTGCCAGCAGCCAAGATTGGAGATATAATTCACCCCTCCACTTT. It specifies CASSQDWRYNSPLHF.

The chain is built from TRBV27 and TRBJ1-6; the D is unclear. CDR3 size: 14 residues. The V gene lost 6 bases and the J gene lost 6 bases, with 12 bases spanning the gap. Germline values: CDR1 MNHEY, CDR2 SMNVEV (reference sequence). The CDR3 spells CASRREKINSPLHF. The CDR3, as DNA: TGTGCCAGCAGACGAGAGAAAATTAATTCACCCCTCCACTTT.

V is TRBV9 and J is TRBJ2-7; 8 bases match TRBD2. V gave up 0 bases and J gave up 1 base; unmatched junction bases: 6. The length of the CDR3 is 16 residues. Germline CDR1 is SGDLS and CDR2 is YYNGEE. CDR3 nucleotides: TGTGCCAGCAGCGTAGGGGCGGGAGGACAATCCTACGAGCAGTACTTC. It codes for CASSVGAGGQSYEQYF.

This chain joins TRBV6-5 and TRBJ1-6; D gene unclear. This CDR3 region has 16 residues. Trimming took off 2 bases at V and 0 bases at J, with 8 bases between the two ends. Germline CDR1 reads MNHEY; CDR2 reads SVGAGI. In DNA, the CDR3 is TGTGCCAGCAGTTACGCGAGGAACTCCTATAATTCACCCCTCCACTTT. Protein: CASSYARNSYNSPLHF.

The chain employs TRBV30 and TRBJ1-5, with 8 positions matching TRBD1. CDR1 and CDR2 from the germline V gene are GTSNPN and SVGIG (reference sequence). Trimming cost V 6 bases and J 4 bases; bases outside gene matches: 8. CDR3 length: 14 amino acids. The CDR3 region has the DNA TGTGCCTGCAGCACAGGGGGGGGTAATCAGCCCCAGCATTTT. This encodes CACSTGGGNQPQHF.

The chain uses TRBV3-1 (or the pseudogene TRBV3-2) and TRBJ2-5; 10 nucleotides line up with TRBD2. Germline V gene data show CDR1 as LGHDT and CDR2 as YNNKEL (reference sequence). The CDR3 consists of 17 residues. V shed 0 bases and J 6 bases; nucleotides not matched to a gene: 10. The CDR3, as DNA: TGTGCCAGCAGCCAAGATTTCCTAGCGGGGGAAGTGAAGACCCAGTACTTC. Protein sequence: CASSQDFLAGEVKTQYF.

This clone was found once. This chain joins TRBV30 and TRBJ1-6, with 10 bases aligning to TRBD1. Germline V lookup: CDR1 GTSNPN, CDR2 SVGIG (reference sequence). The length of the CDR3 is 14 residues. The J segment lost 8 bases and the V segment lost 5 bases, leaving 6 bases of the junction unmatched. The CDR3 sequence: CAWSPGTGDSPLHF. CDR3 in DNA: TGTGCCTGGTCCCCCGGGACAGGGGATTCACCCCTCCACTTT.

The CDR3, as DNA: TGTGCCAGCAGCTCCTTATCCCCCTTTAGAGTTGCTTCGGATGAGCAGTTCTTC. It is translated as CASSSLSPFRVASDEQFF. The chain carries TRBV11-2 and TRBJ2-1; unclear D gene. CDR3 length: 18 amino acids. Per germline, CDR1 SGHAT and CDR2 FQNNGV. V was clipped by 4 bases and J by 8 bases, with 27 bases between them.

The chain has TRBV6-2 or TRBV6-3 and TRBJ2-3, with 9 positions matching TRBD1. V lost 5 bases and J lost 1; bases outside the gene matches: 7. The germline V gene encodes CDR1 MNHEY and CDR2 SVGEGT. The length of the CDR3 is 16 residues. The CDR3 protein is CASSQTGGQGTDTQYF. The DNA of the CDR3 is TGTGCCAGCAGTCAGACAGGGGGACAGGGCACAGATACGCAGTATTTT.

The chain combines TRBV19 with TRBJ2-5; D not certain. The CDR3 covers 12 residues. Germline V gene data show CDR1 as LNHDA and CDR2 as SQIVND (reference sequence). Between the trimmed V and J ends, which lost 7 bases and 2 bases, there was a span of 8 bases. The CDR3 protein is CASNEEQETQYF. CDR3 nucleotide sequence: TGTGCCAGTAATGAGGAACAAGAGACCCAGTACTTC.

CDR3 residues: CASSLSRDIYNEQFF. The CDR3 DNA is TGTGCCAGCAGCTTATCTAGGGACATCTACAATGAGCAGTTCTTC. V is TRBV7-7 and J is TRBJ2-1; possible D gene TRBD1, 6 bases. V was cut by 2 bases and J by 3 bases, with 11 bases left in between. The CDR3 covers 15 residues. CDR1 and CDR2 from the germline V gene are SSHAT and FNYEAQ (reference sequence). The entire variable domain, with the rest obtained from reference TRBV7-7 and TRBJ2-1, is as follows: GAGVSQSPRYKVTKRGQDVTLRCDPISSHATLYWYQQALGQGPEFLTYFNYEAQPDKSGLPSDRFSAERPEGSISTLTIQRTEQRDSAMYRCASSLSRDIYNEQFFGPGTRLTVL.

J is TRBJ1-2 and V is TRBV18; D may be TRBD1 (5 bases). Germline CDR1 and CDR2: KGHSH and LQKENI. CDR3 length: 16 residues. Between the trimmed V and J ends, which lost 1 base and 6 bases, there was a span of 18 bases. CDR3 in amino acids: CASSPLNLGRDNGYTF. The CDR3 DNA reads as TGTGCCAGCTCACCACTAAATCTGGGGCGCGACAATGGCTACACCTTC.

This CDR3 is CASSIYTGSTTEAFF. In DNA, the CDR3 is TGTGCCAGTAGCATCTACACGGGGTCGACCACTGAAGCTTTCTTT. The rearrangement joins TRBV19 to TRBJ1-1; D is uncertain. Trimming shortened V by 6 bases and J by 4 bases, and 18 bases separated the two germline ends. The CDR3 is 15 residues long. Germline V gene sequence: CDR1 LNHDA, CDR2 SQIVND (reference sequence). Together with reference TRBV19 and TRBJ1-1, the CDR3 gives the full variable domain: DGGITQSPKYLFRKEGQNVTLSCEQNLNHDAMYWYRQDPGQGLRLIYYSQIVNDFQKGDIAEGYSVSREKKESFPLTVTSAQKNPTAFYLCASSIYTGSTTEAFFGQGTRLTVV.

The sample holds one count of this clone. The chain couples TRBV4-2 to TRBJ1-1; tentatively, D is TRBD1 (5 bases). The CDR3 covers 12 residues. The ends were cut back, 1 base at V and 8 bases at J, with 8 bases in the middle. Looked up from germline, CDR1 is LGHNA and CDR2 is YNFKEQ. As DNA, the CDR3 is TGTGCCAGCAGCCAAGTTCAGGGCGAAGCTTTCTTT. It codes for CASSQVQGEAFF.

V gene TRBV4-2 combines with J gene TRBJ1-2, with 7 positions matching TRBD1. The CDR3 consists of 15 residues. CDR1 is LGHNA, CDR2 YNFKEQ, per germline. The V segment lost 0 bases and the J segment 7 bases; nucleotides outside the gene matches: 8. The CDR3 here is CASSQDIKTGTGYTF. As DNA, the CDR3 is TGTGCCAGCAGCCAAGATATTAAGACAGGGACTGGCTACACCTTC.

The chain is built from TRBV19 and TRBJ1-1, with D unclear. The germline V gene has CDR1 LNHDA and CDR2 SQIVND (reference sequence). This CDR3 spans 15 amino acids. The ends were cut back, 4 bases at V and 0 bases at J, with 12 bases in the middle. This CDR3 reads CASSNVRSLNTEAFF. For the CDR3, the DNA is TGTGCCAGTAGTAACGTTAGGAGTTTGAACACTGAAGCTTTCTTT.

The chain has TRBV19 and TRBJ1-5; 8 bases are shared with TRBD1. There are 14 residues in the CDR3. V shed 6 bases and J 7 bases; nucleotides not matched to a gene: 8. In germline, CDR1 is LNHDA, CDR2 SQIVND (reference sequence). This chain's CDR3 is CASRETGAGQPQHF. DNA for the CDR3: TGTGCCAGTAGGGAGACAGGGGCAGGGCAGCCCCAGCATTTT.

This chain connects TRBV19 to TRBJ1-5; perhaps TRBD1 as D (5 bases). V shed 9 bases and J shed 0 bases, with 12 bases lying between them. CDR3 length: 14 residues. The germline V gene encodes CDR1 LNHDA and CDR2 SQIVND (reference sequence). The CDR3 protein is CASETVASNQPQHF. CDR3 nucleotide sequence: TGTGCCAGCGAGACAGTAGCTAGCAATCAGCCCCAGCATTTT.

The J gene is TRBJ1-1, the V gene TRBV18; unclear D gene. The CDR3 loop spans 13 amino acids. Germline V gene data show CDR1 as KGHSH and CDR2 as LQKENI. Trimming removed 3 bases from V and 1 base from J, with 6 bases in between. CDR3 residues: CASSPTRNTEAFF. As DNA, the CDR3 is TGTGCCAGCTCACCGACAAGGAACACTGAAGCTTTCTTT.

CDR3 protein: CASSVIRTGLYGYTF. The DNA for the CDR3 is TGTGCCAGCAGTGTTATCCGGACAGGGCTCTATGGCTACACCTTC. The chain employs TRBV2 and TRBJ1-2; 8 nucleotides match TRBD1. Germline V lookup: CDR1 SNHLY, CDR2 FYNNEI. The CDR3 is 15 residues long. With 4 bases clipped from V and 4 bases from J, the junction kept 8 bases outside the gene matches.

This clone was picked up one time. V is TRBV28 and J is TRBJ1-5; D is perhaps TRBD1 (5 bases). This CDR3 region has 15 residues. Trimming left V 5 bases short and J 7 bases short, with 18 bases between. Per germline, CDR1 MDHEN and CDR2 SYDVKM. CDR3: CASSAGGGEGQPQHF. In DNA, the CDR3 is TGTGCCAGCAGTGCGGGGGGAGGGGAAGGACAGCCCCAGCATTTT. The full variable domain, in which reference TRBV28 and TRBJ1-5 provide the parts outside the CDR3, is DVKVTQSSRYLVKRTGEKVFLECVQDMDHENMFWYRQDPGLGLRLIYFSYDVKMKEKGDIPEGYSVSREKKERFSLILESASTNQTSMYLCASSAGGGEGQPQHFGDGTRLSIL.

This chain uses TRBV6-5 with TRBJ2-1; weak D call: TRBD2 (6 bases). Germline CDR1 is MNHEY and CDR2 is SVGAGI. The length of the CDR3 is 16 residues. Trimming shortened V by 2 bases and J by 1 base, and 12 bases separated the two germline ends. In DNA, the CDR3 is TGTGCCAGCAGTTACGATTCGGGAGCGTCCTACAATGAGCAGTTCTTC. This codes for CASSYDSGASYNEQFF.